Each of the 14 T cell receptor beta chains below was sequenced from the same sample in a study of blood T cell repertoires in COVID-19. Only in-frame clones appear in the TCRdb table, and some are missing; sequencing was by immunoSEQ multiplex PCR. This table holds fewer than 350,000 clones, 80% to 95% found once. Material: peripheral blood. The source is a woman younger than 45 with COVID-19, enrolled during active disease.

This clone appeared a few times. The chain is built from TRBV10-1 and TRBJ2-3; unclear D gene. V was cut by 2 bases and J by 2 bases, with 5 bases left in between. CDR3 length: 13 amino acids. CDR1 and CDR2 from the germline V gene are WNHNN and SYGVQD (reference sequence). CDR3 amino acids: CASSEDNTDTQYF. The CDR3 DNA sequence: TGCGCCAGCAGTGAGGACAACACAGATACGCAGTATTTT.

V is TRBV4-1 and J is TRBJ1-3; TRBD1 agrees at 7 bases. Trimming removed 6 bases from V and 2 bases from J; junction bases left unmatched: 10. CDR1 and CDR2 from the germline V gene are MGHRA and YSYEKL. The CDR3 has 16 residues. The DNA of the CDR3 is TGCGCCAGCAGAAACACCGGGACAGCGACTGGAAACACCATATATTTT. This translates into CASRNTGTATGNTIYF.

J is TRBJ2-4 and V is TRBV4-3; 8 bases fit TRBD1. The V gene end was trimmed by 7 bases and the J gene end by 7 bases; junction bases not matched to a gene: 6. Germline CDR1 and CDR2: LGHNA and YSLEER. There are 13 residues in the CDR3. CDR3 sequence: CASKRDRWNIQYF. The CDR3 DNA sequence: TGCGCCAGCAAAAGGGACAGGTGGAACATTCAGTACTTC.

This sequence joins TRBV30 and TRBJ1-5; TRBD1 might be the D (6 bases). Trimming took off 7 bases at V and 10 bases at J, with 17 bases between the two ends. There are 12 residues in the CDR3. Germline V gene sequence: CDR1 GTSNPN, CDR2 SVGIG (reference sequence). The CDR3 here is CASGTFAFPQHF. The CDR3 DNA reads TGTGCCTCCGGGACATTCGCGTTCCCCCAGCATTTT.

V is TRBV19 and J is TRBJ1-2; D is unresolved. Germline V gene data show CDR1 as LNHDA and CDR2 as SQIVND (reference sequence). Deletions cut 3 bases from V and 8 bases from J, with 7 bases between. The CDR3 runs to 11 residues. In DNA form, the CDR3 reads TGTGCCAGTAGTATGGGGAGCGGCTACACCTTC. It encodes CASSMGSGYTF.

V and J are TRBV30 and TRBJ1-1, with D maybe TRBD1 (5 bases). This CDR3 is 11 amino acids long. Germline values: CDR1 GTSNPN, CDR2 SVGIG (reference sequence). Deletions cut 7 bases from V and 10 bases from J, with 16 bases between. CDR3 sequence reads: CASIRTTIAFF. As DNA, the CDR3 is TGTGCCTCCATTCGGACAACGATAGCTTTCTTT.

The chain is built from TRBV28 and TRBJ2-3; 8 bases fit TRBD1. This CDR3 is built from 13 residues. In germline, CDR1 is MDHEN, CDR2 SYDVKM. V was clipped by 6 bases and J by 5 bases; unmatched bases: 4. CDR3 DNA sequence: TGTGCCAGCAGCCGAGGGACAGGAGATACGCAGTATTTT. Its translation: CASSRGTGDTQYF. Complete variable domain (other parts from reference TRBV28 and TRBJ2-3): DVKVTQSSRYLVKRTGEKVFLECVQDMDHENMFWYRQDPGLGLRLIYFSYDVKMKEKGDIPEGYSVSREKKERFSLILESASTNQTSMYLCASSRGTGDTQYFGPGTRLTVL.

V gene TRBV5-1 combines with J gene TRBJ2-1, with 11 bases matching TRBD2. Germline values: CDR1 SGHRS, CDR2 YFSETQ. After removal of 1 base from V and 9 bases from J, the junction contained 6 bases not matched to a gene. The length of the CDR3 is 15 residues. The DNA of the CDR3 is TGCGCCAGCAGCTTGTCTACTAGCGGGAGCGGTGAGCAGTTCTTC. It is translated as CASSLSTSGSGEQFF.

The genes are TRBV7-3 and TRBJ1-2; D unclear. Trimming took 6 bases from V and 7 from J, leaving 27 bases between them. CDR1 is SGHTA, CDR2 FQGTGA, per germline. The CDR3 runs to 17 residues. The CDR3 DNA is TGTGCCAGCAGTCGCACCTCCCTCGTGCAGGTTCACGGTGGCTACACCTTC. Translating gives CASSRTSLVQVHGGYTF. The full variable domain, in which reference TRBV7-3 and TRBJ1-2 provide the parts outside the CDR3, is GAGVSQTPSNKVTEKGKYVELRCDPISGHTALYWYRQSLGQGPEFLIYFQGTGAADDSGLPNDRFFAVRPEGSVSTLKIQRTERGDSAVYLCASSRTSLVQVHGGYTFGSGTRLTVV.

The chain combines TRBV6-5 with TRBJ1-5; 9 nucleotides align to TRBD1. J lost 0 bases, V lost 6 bases, and 3 bases had no gene match. This CDR3 is built from 15 residues. The germline V gene has CDR1 MNHEY and CDR2 SVGAGI. CDR3 region: CASRGDRDSNQPQHF. In DNA form, the CDR3 reads TGTGCCAGCAGGGGGGACAGGGATAGCAATCAGCCCCAGCATTTT.

The gene calls are TRBV6-2 or TRBV6-3 and TRBJ2-5; 7 nucleotides line up with TRBD1. The length of the CDR3 is 14 residues. V was clipped by 3 bases and J by 1 base; unmatched bases: 2. Germline V CDR1 and CDR2: MNHEY, SVGEGT. For the CDR3, the DNA is TGTGCCAGCAGTTATCAGGGGGTCCAAGAGACCCAGTACTTC. Translation gives CASSYQGVQETQYF.

Only a few counts were recorded for this clone. The rearrangement links TRBV28 to TRBJ1-5; tentatively, D is TRBD1 (5 bases). This CDR3 is 12 amino acids long. V was shortened by 3 bases and J by 7 bases, with 7 bases between the two germline ends. Germline V gene lookup returns CDR1 MDHEN and CDR2 SYDVKM. CDR3 sequence: CASSFGGQPQHF. The CDR3, as DNA: TGTGCCAGCAGTTTCGGGGGGCAGCCCCAGCATTTT.

The chain employs TRBV24-1 and TRBJ2-3; the match to TRBD2 covers 8 bases. The ends lost 2 bases at V and 7 bases at J; junction bases unmatched: 4. Per the germline V gene, CDR1 is KGHDR and CDR2 is SFDVKD. This CDR3 is built from 14 residues. CDR3 sequence reads: CATSDSWTSNTQYF. The CDR3 coding sequence is TGTGCCACCAGTGATTCCTGGACTAGCAATACGCAGTATTTT.

The chain couples TRBV28 to TRBJ2-7, with 7 bases lining up with TRBD1. The length of the CDR3 is 15 residues. Per germline, CDR1 MDHEN and CDR2 SYDVKM. The V and J ends lost 4 bases and 2 bases, in that order; junction bases with no gene match: 8. CDR3 amino acids: CASSSRWTGTYEQYF. The CDR3 bases are TGTGCCAGCAGTTCAAGGTGGACAGGCACCTACGAGCAGTACTTC. Full variable domain (remainder filled in from reference TRBV28 and TRBJ2-7): DVKVTQSSRYLVKRTGEKVFLECVQDMDHENMFWYRQDPGLGLRLIYFSYDVKMKEKGDIPEGYSVSREKKERFSLILESASTNQTSMYLCASSSRWTGTYEQYFGPGTRLTVT.